What follows are 17 T cell receptor beta chains derived from one specimen sequenced in a study of STAT3 mutations in large granular lymphocyte leukemia. Study outcomes and limitations: Every T-LGLL patient had at least one immunodominant TCRbeta clonotype.

Their target antigens are unknown. Sequencing used immunoSEQ multiplex PCR; TCRdb keeps in-frame clones, though not all of them. The sample has about 2,500 clones; roughly 45% are singletons. The specimen sequenced was peripheral blood mononuclear cells. These receptors were collected from a man in his 60s with T-cell large granular lymphocyte leukemia. Some clones in this sample may be carry-over from other donors' samples.

The table lists this clone with a few counts. This sequence joins TRBV14 and TRBJ1-2, with 9 positions matching TRBD1. This CDR3 spans 17 amino acids. The V and J ends lost 0 bases and 2 bases, in that order; junction bases with no gene match: 7. Germline V gene sequence: CDR1 SGHDN, CDR2 FVKESK. CDR3 in amino acids: CASSQDLGGTGNYGYTF. In DNA, the CDR3 is TGTGCCAGCAGCCAAGATCTTGGAGGGACAGGGAACTATGGCTACACCTTC.

The table lists this clone with a few counts. The chain carries TRBV19 and TRBJ2-3; possibly TRBD1 or TRBD2 for D (6 bases each). V shed 6 bases and J shed 12 bases, with 19 bases lying between them. The V gene's germline CDR1 is LNHDA and CDR2 SQIVND (reference sequence). The CDR3 consists of 13 residues. In DNA, the CDR3 is TGTGCCAGTAGCCCTGACTTTAGGGGGGCCCAGTATTTT. Its protein product is CASSPDFRGAQYF.

This chain links TRBV29-1 with TRBJ1-2; D gene ambiguous. Per the germline V gene, CDR1 is SQVTM and CDR2 is ANQGSEA. Trimming pared 6 bases from V and 1 base from J, leaving 6 bases between. There are 11 residues in the CDR3. The CDR3 spells CSVVFNYGYTF. The CDR3 DNA sequence: TGCAGCGTGGTCTTTAACTATGGCTACACCTTC.

This clone appeared a single time. The gene calls are TRBV7-9 and TRBJ1-6; D not resolved. The ends were cut back, 5 bases at V and 10 bases at J, with 12 bases in the middle. The CDR3 totals 13 residues. Germline loops: CDR1 SEHNR, CDR2 FQNEAQ (reference sequence). Here the CDR3 reads CASSSSWGSPLHF. The DNA of the CDR3 is TGTGCCAGCAGCAGTAGTTGGGGATCACCCCTCCACTTT. The variable domain in full, with the rest retrieved from reference TRBV7-9 and TRBJ1-6, is DTGVSQNPRHKITKRGQNVTFRCDPISEHNRLYWYRQTLGQGPEFLTYFQNEAQLEKSRLLSDRFSAERPKGSFSTLEIQRTEQGDSAMYLCASSSSWGSPLHFGNGTRLTVT.

This chain connects TRBV5-6 to TRBJ2-7, with 8 nucleotides matching TRBD1. The CDR3 consists of 14 residues. CDR1 and CDR2 (germline): SGHDT, YYEEEE. The V segment lost 0 bases and the J segment 6 bases; nucleotides outside the gene matches: 5. Written as DNA, the CDR3 is TGTGCCAGCAGCTTGGTCCCCACAGGGGGCGAGCAGTACTTC. Protein: CASSLVPTGGEQYF.

V usage is TRBV5-1 and J usage is TRBJ2-7; the D is unclear. Trimming stripped 4 bases from V and 1 base from J, with 6 bases between. CDR1 and CDR2 from the germline V gene are SGHRS and YFSETQ. CDR3 size: 12 residues. The CDR3 coding sequence is TGCGCCAGCAGCGTGTCTTCCTACGAGCAGTACTTC. It translates to CASSVSSYEQYF.

In its sample, this clone was seen a few times. The J gene is TRBJ2-3, the V gene TRBV15; D call uncertain. Trimming stripped 1 base from V and 4 bases from J, with 6 bases between. Germline CDR1 LNHNV, CDR2 YYDKDF (reference sequence). This CDR3 region has 13 residues. CDR3 residues: CATSRVFADTQYF. CDR3 in DNA: TGTGCCACCAGCAGAGTTTTTGCAGATACGCAGTATTTT. The entire variable domain, with the rest obtained from reference TRBV15 and TRBJ2-3, is as follows: DAMVIQNPRYQVTQFGKPVTLSCSQTLNHNVMYWYQQKSSQAPKLLFHYYDKDFNNEADTPDNFQSRRPNTSFCFLDIRSPGLGDTAMYLCATSRVFADTQYFGPGTRLTVL.

The chain has TRBV5-6 and TRBJ2-7; D is tentatively TRBD1 or TRBD2 (5 bases each). Germline loops: CDR1 SGHDT, CDR2 YYEEEE. The V and J ends lost 4 bases and 2 bases respectively, with 13 bases between them. The CDR3 has 14 amino acids. In nucleotides, the CDR3 is TGTGCCAGCAGCGGGGGACGGGGACCCTACGAGCAGTACTTC. Translated, it gives CASSGGRGPYEQYF.

This chain joins TRBV9 and TRBJ1-4; D not certain. CDR3 length: 14 residues. V was shortened by 0 bases and J by 7 bases, with 10 bases between the two germline ends. Germline lookup yields CDR1 SGDLS and CDR2 YYNGEE. The CDR3 DNA is TGTGCCAGCAGCGTAGCGGGCAGCCGTGAAAAACTGTTTTTT. As protein: CASSVAGSREKLFF. The full variable domain, completed using reference TRBV9 and TRBJ1-4, is DSGVTQTPKHLITATGQRVTLRCSPRSGDLSVYWYQQSLDQGLQFLIQYYNGEERAKGNILERFSAQQFPDLHSELNLSSLELGDSALYFCASSVAGSREKLFFGSGTQLSVL.

This chain uses TRBV30 with TRBJ2-5, with D perhaps TRBD1 or TRBD2 (5 bases each). The germline V gene encodes CDR1 GTSNPN and CDR2 SVGIG (reference sequence). V dropped 2 bases and J dropped 6 bases, with 19 bases sitting between them. The CDR3 covers 15 residues. The CDR3 protein is CAWSRPESTGQTQYF. The CDR3 DNA sequence: TGTGCCTGGAGTAGGCCTGAGTCCACGGGGCAGACCCAGTACTTC.

This chain joins TRBV30 and TRBJ2-6; weak D call: TRBD2 (5 bases). This CDR3 spans 15 amino acids. Germline assignment: CDR1 GTSNPN and CDR2 SVGIG (reference sequence). V was clipped by 5 bases and J by 3 bases, with 14 bases between them. CDR3 region: CAWCGRAGGANVLTF. DNA for the CDR3: TGTGCCTGGTGCGGACGGGCGGGTGGGGCCAACGTCCTGACTTTC. Full variable domain (rest looked up from reference TRBV30 and TRBJ2-6): SQTIHQWPATLVQPVGSPLSLECTVEGTSNPNLYWYRQAAGRGLQLLFYSVGIGQISSEVPQNLSASRPQDRQFILSSKKLLLSDSGFYLCAWCGRAGGANVLTFGAGSRLTVL.

This chain joins TRBV6-6 and TRBJ2-1, with a possible D match to TRBD2 (6 bases). Germline V gene data show CDR1 as MNHNY and CDR2 as SVGAGI (reference sequence). This CDR3 is 15 amino acids long. V gave up 7 bases and J gave up 2 bases, with 15 bases separating them. Here the CDR3 reads CASTTLADTYNEQFF. The CDR3 nucleotides are TGTGCCAGCACCACTTTAGCGGATACCTACAATGAGCAGTTCTTC.

This clone was counted only a few times. The chain employs TRBV29-1 and TRBJ2-1; no definite D call. The CDR3 length is 10 residues. The V and J ends lost 3 bases and 8 bases respectively, with 5 bases between them. The germline CDR1 and CDR2 sequences are SQVTM and ANQGSEA. This chain's CDR3 is CSVDAYEQFF. CDR3 bases: TGCAGCGTTGATGCTTATGAGCAGTTCTTC.

This clone showed up just once. The chain is built from TRBV5-1 and TRBJ2-5, with D perhaps being TRBD1 or TRBD2 (5 bases each). CDR1 and CDR2 from the germline V gene are SGHRS and YFSETQ. This CDR3 has 14 amino acids. Trimming removed 5 bases from V and 5 bases from J, with 16 bases in between. The CDR3 DNA is TGCGCCAGCAGTCGGGACGGGTGGAGGGAGACCCAGTACTTC. Encoded protein: CASSRDGWRETQYF.

The J gene is TRBJ1-6, the V gene TRBV7-9, with 8 bases lining up with TRBD1. The CDR3 consists of 14 residues. Losses at the gene ends were 4 bases for V and 9 bases for J; bases not matched to a gene: 5. Germline-derived CDR1 and CDR2 are SEHNR and FQNEAQ (reference sequence). This CDR3 reads CASSSGQEGSPLHF. CDR3 sequence (DNA): TGTGCCAGCAGCTCGGGACAGGAGGGTTCACCCCTCCACTTT.

This clone was counted between two and nine times. The chain links TRBV5-1 to TRBJ2-2; D not resolved. Germline V CDR1 and CDR2: SGHRS, YFSETQ. The V end was cut by 5 bases, the J end by 3 bases, with 8 bases between. The CDR3 consists of 13 residues. The CDR3 DNA follows: TGCGCCAGCAGACAGACGGACACCGGGGAGCTGTTTTTT. Encoded protein: CASRQTDTGELFF. Looking up the rest from reference TRBV5-1 and TRBJ2-2 gives the full variable domain: KAGVTQTPRYLIKTRGQQVTLSCSPISGHRSVSWYQQTPGQGLQFLFEYFSETQRNKGNFPGRFSGRQFSNSRSEMNVSTLELGDSALYLCASRQTDTGELFFGEGSRLTVL.

V is TRBV5-4 and J is TRBJ2-1, with D hard to call. V gave up 0 bases and J gave up 4 bases, with 8 bases separating them. The CDR3 extends over 14 amino acids. Germline loops: CDR1 SGHNT, CDR2 YYREEE (reference sequence). CDR3 in DNA: TGTGCCAGCAGCTTGGGAGTGGATTACAATGAGCAGTTCTTC. As protein: CASSLGVDYNEQFF.